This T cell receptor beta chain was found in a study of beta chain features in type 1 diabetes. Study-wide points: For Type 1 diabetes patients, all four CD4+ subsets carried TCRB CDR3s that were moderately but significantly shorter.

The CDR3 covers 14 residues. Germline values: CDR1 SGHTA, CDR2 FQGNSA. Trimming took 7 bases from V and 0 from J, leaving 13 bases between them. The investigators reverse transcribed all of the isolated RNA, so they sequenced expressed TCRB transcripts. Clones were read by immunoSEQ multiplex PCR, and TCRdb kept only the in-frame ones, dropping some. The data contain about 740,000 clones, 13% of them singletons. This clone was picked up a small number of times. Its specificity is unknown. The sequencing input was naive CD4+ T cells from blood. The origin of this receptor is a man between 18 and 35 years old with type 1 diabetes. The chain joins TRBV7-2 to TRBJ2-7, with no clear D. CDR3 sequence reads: CASTDSLSSYEQYF. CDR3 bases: TGTGCCAGCACCGACTCATTGAGCTCCTACGAGCAGTACTTC.